Presented here are 21 T cell receptor beta chains from one specimen sequenced in a study of blood T cell repertoires in COVID-19. Generated by immunoSEQ multiplex PCR, the TCRdb table keeps only in-frame clones and is missing some. This table holds about 40,000 clones, around 86% found once. Sequenced sample: peripheral blood. The receptors were sampled from a man aged 50-60 years in a cohort sampled during active COVID-19.

As concerns this clone: This sample also contains other DNA sequences that code for the same CDR3. V and J are TRBV19 and TRBJ2-1, with D perhaps matching TRBD2 (6 bases). Trimming pared 3 bases from V and 10 bases from J, leaving 10 bases between. The germline gives CDR1 LNHDA, CDR2 SQIVND (reference sequence). The CDR3 is 12 residues long. In DNA form, the CDR3 reads TGTGCCAGTAGTATCGGGGGTGGCGAGCAGTTCTTC. It yields the protein CASSIGGGEQFF.

In its sample, this clone was seen once. The rearrangement links TRBV6-5 to TRBJ1-4; D is perhaps TRBD1 (6 bases). The germline V and J ends were trimmed by 0 bases and 10 bases, with 18 bases remaining between them. Germline V CDR1 and CDR2: MNHEY, SVGAGI. This CDR3 is built from 16 residues. This CDR3 reads CASSYSVGGLNSKLFF. CDR3 nucleotides: TGTGCCAGCAGTTACTCGGTCGGGGGGCTCAATTCAAAACTGTTTTTT.

This clone is deemed medium-sized (0.01 to 0.1%). The rearrangement joins TRBV6-6 to TRBJ2-3, with D tentatively TRBD1 (6 bases). The CDR3 contains 14 residues. Germline loops: CDR1 MNHNY, CDR2 SVGAGI (reference sequence). V lost 6 bases, J lost 4 bases, and 14 bases lay in between. CDR3 sequence (DNA): TGTGCCAGCAGCACCGCAGGGGCCCCAGATACGCAGTATTTT. Its protein is CASSTAGAPDTQYF.

A single count supports this clone. J is TRBJ1-4 and V is TRBV30; the D gene is possibly TRBD1 (6 bases). CDR1 is GTSNPN and CDR2 is SVGIG in the germline V gene (reference sequence). CDR3 length: 16 residues. V gave up 0 bases and J gave up 1 base, with 12 bases separating them. The CDR3 region is CAWSVTHRETNEKLFF. In DNA, the CDR3 is TGTGCCTGGAGTGTGACCCACAGGGAAACTAATGAAAAACTGTTTTTT. The variable domain in full, with the rest retrieved from reference TRBV30 and TRBJ1-4, is SQTIHQWPATLVQPVGSPLSLECTVEGTSNPNLYWYRQAAGRGLQLLFYSVGIGQISSEVPQNLSASRPQDRQFILSSKKLLLSDSGFYLCAWSVTHRETNEKLFFGSGTQLSVL.

The chain has TRBV6-2 or TRBV6-3 and TRBJ1-1; no reliable D call. V lost 4 bases and J lost 6, with 15 bases in between. CDR3 length: 14 residues. CDR1 and CDR2 from the germline V gene are MNHEY and SVGEGT. The CDR3 reads CASSLHLYSPEAFF. The DNA for the CDR3 is TGTGCCAGCAGTTTACATCTTTACAGTCCTGAAGCTTTCTTT.

This chain joins TRBV5-6 and TRBJ2-2; D not certain. V was cut by 4 bases and J by 6 bases, with 7 bases left in between. Germline V gene data show CDR1 as SGHDT and CDR2 as YYEEEE. This CDR3 region has 12 residues. CDR3 nucleotides: TGTGCCAGCAGCCGTGGCCCCGGGGAGCTGTTTTTT. Translated, it gives CASSRGPGELFF. Supplemented by reference TRBV5-6 and TRBJ2-2, the full variable domain reads DAGVTQSPTHLIKTRGQQVTLRCSPKSGHDTVSWYQQALGQGPQFIFQYYEEEERQRGNFPDRFSGHQFPNYSSELNVNALLLGDSALYLCASSRGPGELFFGEGSRLTVL.

This clone has just one count. The genes are TRBV9 and TRBJ2-1; TRBD1 matches 9 bases. Germline loops: CDR1 SGDLS, CDR2 YYNGEE. V shed 3 bases, J shed 4 bases, and the junction held 8 bases outside the gene matches. The CDR3 is made up of 16 amino acids. For the CDR3, the DNA is TGTGCCAGCAGCGCAAACAGGGGGCGGTGGTACAATGAGCAGTTCTTC. Protein product: CASSANRGRWYNEQFF.

CDR3 DNA sequence: TGTGCCAGTAGTATACTACTCCCATCTGGGGCCAACGTCCTGACTTTC. Protein: CASSILLPSGANVLTF. The chain uses TRBV19 and TRBJ2-6; D gene unclear. Germline V CDR1 and CDR2: LNHDA, SQIVND (reference sequence). There are 16 residues in the CDR3. Deletions cut 2 bases from V and 1 base from J, with 9 bases between. The full variable domain, in which reference TRBV19 and TRBJ2-6 provide the parts outside the CDR3, is DGGITQSPKYLFRKEGQNVTLSCEQNLNHDAMYWYRQDPGQGLRLIYYSQIVNDFQKGDIAEGYSVSREKKESFPLTVTSAQKNPTAFYLCASSILLPSGANVLTFGAGSRLTVL.

This sequence joins TRBV5-6 and TRBJ2-2; possibly TRBD2 for D (7 bases). Between the trimmed V and J ends, which lost 0 bases and 5 bases, there was a span of 17 bases. Germline CDR1 and CDR2: SGHDT and YYEEEE. The CDR3 has 17 residues. CDR3 sequence reads: CASSLASDSGKTGELFF. CDR3 nucleotides: TGTGCCAGCAGCTTGGCATCGGACAGCGGGAAAACCGGGGAGCTGTTTTTT.

V and J are TRBV3-1 (or the pseudogene TRBV3-2) and TRBJ2-7; D is undetermined. V was cut by 1 base and J by 0 bases, with 7 bases left in between. The CDR3 covers 14 residues. The germline V gene has CDR1 LGHDT and CDR2 YNNKEL (reference sequence). CDR3 coding DNA: TGTGCCAGCAGCCAAGGACCAGGCTCCTACGAGCAGTACGTC. This gives the protein CASSQGPGSYEQYV.

The chain carries TRBV24-1 and TRBJ2-1; 8 bases line up with TRBD1. Germline loops: CDR1 KGHDR, CDR2 SFDVKD. This CDR3 comprises 16 residues. V dropped 1 base and J dropped 5; count of bases not matched to a gene: 6. The CDR3 region is CATSDLPGQAHNEQFF. The CDR3 DNA is TGTGCCACCAGTGATTTACCGGGACAGGCACACAATGAGCAGTTCTTC.

CDR3 protein: CASSLRTARSGANVLTF. Written as DNA, the CDR3 is TGTGCCAGCAGTTTAAGGACAGCCCGCTCTGGGGCCAACGTCCTGACTTTC. The chain links TRBV27 to TRBJ2-6; D is possibly TRBD1 (6 bases). The V gene lost 2 bases and the J gene lost 0 bases, with 11 bases spanning the gap. This CDR3 has 17 residues. Germline V CDR1 and CDR2: MNHEY, SMNVEV (reference sequence).

This clone turned up a few times. The J gene is TRBJ2-7, the V gene TRBV11-3, with D possibly TRBD2 on 5 matching bases. V lost 9 bases, J lost 3 bases, and 9 bases lay in between. The CDR3 runs to 11 residues. Germline V CDR1 and CDR2: SGHNT, YENEEA. The CDR3 reads CASGLNYEQYF. The CDR3 nucleotides read TGTGCCAGTGGACTGAACTACGAGCAGTACTTC. The whole variable domain, filled in from reference TRBV11-3 and TRBJ2-7, reads EAGVVQSPRYKIIEKKQPVAFWCNPISGHNTLYWYLQNLGQGPELLIRYENEEAVDDSQLPKDRFSAERLKGVDSTLKIQPAELGDSAVYLCASGLNYEQYFGPGTRLTVT.

The CDR3: CASSIASEPQHF. CDR3 nucleotide sequence: TGTGCCAGTAGTATAGCCAGCGAGCCCCAGCATTTT. The rearrangement uses TRBV19 and TRBJ1-5, with unresolved D. The germline V gene has CDR1 LNHDA and CDR2 SQIVND (reference sequence). This CDR3 is built from 12 residues. The V and J ends lost 1 base and 8 bases respectively, with 6 bases between them.

The genes are TRBV24-1 and TRBJ2-3, with 10 nucleotides matching TRBD2. J gave up 2 bases and V 3 bases, and 4 bases lay outside the gene matches. Germline CDR1 is KGHDR and CDR2 is SFDVKD. The CDR3 spans 16 residues. The CDR3 reads CATSDPAGGDTDTQYF. In nucleotides, the CDR3 is TGTGCCACCAGTGATCCAGCGGGAGGGGACACAGATACGCAGTATTTT.

The chain recombines TRBV11-2 with TRBJ2-5; TRBD1 aligns across 7 bases. The CDR3 covers 15 residues. The V segment lost 7 bases and the J segment 0 bases; nucleotides outside the gene matches: 8. Per germline, CDR1 SGHAT and CDR2 FQNNGV. Here the CDR3 DNA reads TGTGCCAGCAACCCGACAGGGTCTTACCAAGAGACCCAGTACTTC. Its protein product is CASNPTGSYQETQYF. The full variable domain, with the rest looked up from reference TRBV11-2 and TRBJ2-5, is EAGVAQSPRYKIIEKRQSVAFWCNPISGHATLYWYQQILGQGPKLLIQFQNNGVVDDSQLPKDRFSAERLKGVDSTLKIQPAKLEDSAVYLCASNPTGSYQETQYFGPGTRLLVL.

The rearrangement joins TRBV7-6 to TRBJ2-1, with D tentatively TRBD2 (6 bases). With 4 bases removed from V and 0 bases from J, the gap between germline ends came to 22 bases. Germline lookup yields CDR1 SGHVS and CDR2 FNYEAQ. This CDR3 is built from 19 residues. The CDR3 here is CASSSSPYGSAHSYNEQFF. In DNA, the CDR3 is TGTGCCAGCAGCTCTTCCCCCTACGGGAGCGCTCACTCCTACAATGAGCAGTTCTTC.

The chain carries TRBV27 and TRBJ1-2, with D maybe TRBD1 (5 bases). The V gene's germline CDR1 is MNHEY and CDR2 SMNVEV (reference sequence). The CDR3 is made up of 15 amino acids. V shed 3 bases and J shed 8 bases, with 19 bases lying between them. CDR3 bases: TGTGCCAGCAGTTTGGGATCTGGGGCGGTCGGAGGCTACACCTTC. Amino acid sequence: CASSLGSGAVGGYTF.

The chain uses TRBV5-6 and TRBJ2-1; 12 nucleotides match TRBD2. The CDR3 runs to 16 residues. Germline V gives CDR1 SGHDT, CDR2 YYEEEE. Losses at the gene ends were 1 base for V and 8 bases for J; bases not matched to a gene: 7. Here the CDR3 reads CASSLRLAGALYEQFF. In DNA form, the CDR3 reads TGTGCCAGCAGCTTGAGACTAGCGGGAGCATTGTATGAGCAGTTCTTC.

The V call is TRBV30, the J call TRBJ1-5; D perhaps matches TRBD1 (5 bases). The CDR3 spans 15 residues. Germline CDR1 GTSNPN, CDR2 SVGIG (reference sequence). Trimming stripped 2 bases from V and 5 bases from J, with 16 bases between. The DNA for the CDR3 is TGTGCCTGGAGTCTCCCTTTGGGGGGGGATCAGCCCCAGCATTTT. Protein product: CAWSLPLGGDQPQHF.

The rearrangement links TRBV19 to TRBJ2-1; possible D gene TRBD2, 7 bases. Trimming left V 6 bases short and J 8 bases short, with 17 bases between. Germline V lookup: CDR1 LNHDA, CDR2 SQIVND (reference sequence). This CDR3 is built from 14 residues. The CDR3 nucleotides read TGTGCCAGTAGCGGCGGATGGGGGGGCGATGAGCAGTTCTTC. Protein product: CASSGGWGGDEQFF.